This record concerns one T cell receptor beta chain sequence. This entry is derived from a study of tumor-infiltrating lymphocytes in primary liver carcinoma. Germline CDR1 and CDR2: SGHRS and YFSETQ. Trimming cost V 6 bases and J 4 bases, with 15 bases left between them. This CDR3 contains 14 residues. A constant-region primer primed TCR beta cDNA synthesis from 400 to 600 ng of total RNA. ARM-PCR, slightly modified, supplied the TCR beta libraries through three nested multiplex PCR rounds. Researchers ran the first two PCR rounds for roughly 11 cycles each with TRBV1-TRBV30 forward primers and a C-beta reverse primer. Using its own MiXCR run on the multiplex PCR reads, TCRdb lists one record per CDR3 protein. The sample has approximately 310,000 distinct CDR3 sequences; 60% to 80% are singletons. Blood RNA came from unsorted whole blood; germline DNA was also extracted. Infection with HBV was chronic in patients; they were treatment-naive.

This receptor was obtained from a man aged 35 to 55 with primary liver carcinoma and hepatitis B virus infection. V and J are TRBV5-1 and TRBJ2-3, with D tentatively TRBD2 (6 bases). The sequencing sample was made of peripheral blood. Here the CDR3 DNA reads TGCGCCAGCAACTCCGGGAGAGGGGCAGATACGCAGTATTTT. It specifies CASNSGRGADTQYF.